Below, 9 T cell receptor beta chains from the same sample are listed, as sequenced in a study of early T cells in non-severe SARS-CoV-2 infection. MiXCR, run by TCRdb on the 5' RACE reads, gives a single entry per CDR3 protein. Here the sample spans roughly 75,000 distinct CDR3 sequences, about 9.6% being singletons. Sequencing was performed on whole blood. The receptor source for this set is an adult who was a healthcare worker with PCR-confirmed SARS-CoV-2 infection or an uninfected control (not recorded which).

This clonotype came up a few times. The junction does not match germline at one end; this may be a read error. The J gene is TRBJ2-1, the V gene TRBV7-2; 10 positions agree with TRBD2. The V gene's germline CDR1 is SGHTA and CDR2 FQGNSA. The CDR3 loop spans 16 amino acids. The CDR3 is CASSPSGRASDNEQFF. CDR3 nucleotides: TGTGCCAGCAGCCCGAGCGGGAGGGCCTCCGACAATGAGCAGTTCTTC.

This clonotype was found many times. The gene calls are TRBV6-2 or TRBV6-3 and TRBJ1-5; D is unclear. This CDR3 spans 13 amino acids. The germline V gene has CDR1 MNHEY and CDR2 SVGEGT. The V end was cut by 6 bases, the J end by 9 bases, with 15 bases between. The CDR3: CASSRGRDGPQHF. The DNA of the CDR3 is TGTGCCAGCAGCCGCGGACGGGATGGGCCCCAGCATTTT.

In this sample, this clonotype turned up many times. V and J are TRBV5-1 and TRBJ1-1; 7 nucleotides match TRBD1. The CDR3 totals 14 residues. Germline V lookup: CDR1 SGHRS, CDR2 YFSETQ. V trimming: 2 bases; J trimming: 4 bases; junction bases outside the gene matches: 5. CDR3 in amino acids: CASSFGQVGTEAFF. Here the CDR3 DNA reads TGCGCCAGCAGCTTCGGACAGGTTGGCACTGAAGCTTTCTTT.

Many counts were recorded for this clonotype. The chain uses TRBV20-1 and TRBJ2-2; no clear D gene. Germline V gene data show CDR1 as DFQATT and CDR2 as SNEGSKA (reference sequence). Trimming took 3 bases from V and 5 from J, leaving 7 bases between them. This CDR3 comprises 12 residues. The CDR3 here is CSASIVTGELFF. The CDR3, as DNA: TGCAGTGCTAGTATCGTTACCGGGGAGCTGTTTTTT.

In this sample, this clonotype turned up a few times. This chain links TRBV28 with TRBJ2-1; 8 bases line up with TRBD2. Trimming at V came to 3 bases and at J to 4 bases, leaving 5 bases not matched to a gene. The CDR3 contains 15 residues. Germline CDR1 reads MDHEN; CDR2 reads SYDVKM. This CDR3 is CASSFGRGTYNEQFF. The CDR3 nucleotides read TGTGCCAGCAGTTTCGGGAGGGGAACTTACAATGAGCAGTTCTTC.

About this clonotype: Without the conserved terminal phenylalanine or tryptophan, this CDR3 likely stems from a read error. The limits of the CDR3 on the DNA are not certain, so only TCRdb's listed CDR3 is given. The V call is TRBV2, the J call TRBJ2-5; TRBD2 is taken as the D call from the table, unchecked against the DNA. The CDR3 has 12 amino acids, counting both end residues. Germline values: CDR1 SNHLY, CDR2 FYNNEI. This chain's CDR3 is CASSGGLVDGLI.

This clonotype was seen ten or more times. V usage is TRBV20-1 and J usage is TRBJ2-7; the match to TRBD2 covers 9 bases. CDR1 is DFQATT, CDR2 SNEGSKA, per germline (reference sequence). The ends lost 2 bases at V and 3 bases at J; junction bases unmatched: 2. CDR3 size: 13 residues. The CDR3 spells CSARLAGNYEQYF. The CDR3 DNA sequence: TGCAGTGCTAGACTAGCGGGGAACTACGAGCAGTACTTC.

The chain has TRBV6-2 or TRBV6-3 and TRBJ2-5; 9 bases are a match to TRBD2. The CDR3 is 24 residues long. Trimming at V came to 0 bases and at J to 2 bases, leaving 28 bases not matched to a gene. Per germline, CDR1 MNHEY and CDR2 SVGEGT. CDR3 nucleotide sequence: TGTGCCAGCAGTTACTCGAATGTCAGCCCGCCTTTAGCGGGAGCCCCTGGGGGGCAAGAGACCCAGTACTTC. Translated, it gives CASSYSNVSPPLAGAPGGQETQYF.

This clonotype was observed many times. The gene calls are TRBV20-1 and TRBJ2-7; tentatively, D is TRBD1 (6 bases). The CDR3 extends over 11 amino acids. Trimming removed 6 bases at V and 3 bases at J, with 9 bases between. Germline-derived CDR1 and CDR2 are DFQATT and SNEGSKA (reference sequence). The CDR3 region has the DNA TGCAGTGCCGCACAGGGCTACGAGCAGTACTTC. This gives the protein CSAAQGYEQYF.